The rows below give T cell receptor beta chains drawn from one sample of a study of blood T cell repertoires in COVID-19. Profiled with immunoSEQ multiplex PCR; TCRdb holds only in-frame clones, not every one. The sample shows over 150,000 clones, approximately 81% of them seen only once. Sequenced input: peripheral blood. Receptors were obtained from a man aged 35-49 years with acute or convalescent COVID-19. CDR3s include the opening cysteine and the closing phenylalanine or tryptophan. The D gene is left open where the match is weak. Clone size is not always given. Where it is, it says once, few, many or a class for expanded clones.

clone_size: -
j_call: TRBJ1-1
v_call: TRBV6-5
d_call: -
cdr3_aa: CASSPRSMNTEAFF
cdr3_nt: TGTGCCAGCAGTCCGCGAAGCATGAACACTGAAGCTTTCTTT

clone_size: -
j_call: TRBJ1-1
v_call: TRBV9
d_call: TRBD1
cdr3_aa: CASSVEAGGYTEAFF
cdr3_nt: TGTGCCAGCAGCGTAGAGGCAGGGGGCTACACTGAAGCTTTCTTT

clone_size: once
j_call: TRBJ1-1
v_call: TRBV6-4
d_call: -
cdr3_aa: CAGTRSSVTEAFF
cdr3_nt: TGTGCCGGTACGAGGAGTTCCGTCACTGAAGCTTTCTTT

clone_size: -
j_call: TRBJ2-1
v_call: TRBV5-1
d_call: TRBD2
cdr3_aa: CASSLAGGVYEQFF
cdr3_nt: TGCGCCAGCAGCTTGGCCGGGGGGGTCTATGAGCAGTTCTTC

clone_size: once
j_call: TRBJ1-1
v_call: TRBV5-1
d_call: TRBD1
cdr3_aa: CASSLGTGTANTEAFF
cdr3_nt: TGCGCCAGCAGCTTGGGAACTGGGACAGCGAACACTGAAGCTTTCTTT

clone_size: -
j_call: TRBJ1-5
v_call: TRBV28
d_call: TRBD1
cdr3_aa: CASRETGTDNQPQHF
cdr3_nt: TGTGCCAGCAGGGAGACCGGGACAGACAATCAGCCCCAGCATTTT

clone_size: -
j_call: TRBJ2-1
v_call: TRBV10-3
d_call: TRBD2
cdr3_aa: CATRGGNEQFF
cdr3_nt: TGTGCCACCCGCGGGGGGAATGAGCAGTTCTTC

clone_size: -
j_call: TRBJ1-2
v_call: TRBV3-1/TRBV3-2
d_call: -
cdr3_aa: CASSRDTEGYTF
cdr3_nt: TGTGCCAGCAGCCGGGACACCGAGGGCTACACCTTC

clone_size: -
j_call: TRBJ1-5
v_call: TRBV18
d_call: -
cdr3_aa: CASSPEVGLGNQPQHF
cdr3_nt: TGTGCCAGCTCACCCGAGGTGGGGCTAGGTAATCAGCCCCAGCATTTT

clone_size: few
j_call: TRBJ2-7
v_call: TRBV7-9
d_call: -
cdr3_aa: CASSLDNFQGEQYF
cdr3_nt: TGTGCCAGCAGCCTGGACAATTTTCAAGGCGAGCAGTACTTC

clone_size: -
j_call: TRBJ1-5
v_call: TRBV6-6
d_call: -
cdr3_aa: CASSYSGGEDNQPQHF
cdr3_nt: TGTGCCAGCAGTTACTCGGGGGGAGAAGACAATCAGCCCCAGCATTTT

clone_size: -
j_call: TRBJ1-4
v_call: TRBV27
d_call: -
cdr3_aa: CASSSQGGEKLFF
cdr3_nt: TGTGCCAGCAGTTCTCAGGGAGGTGAAAAACTGTTTTTT

clone_size: -
j_call: TRBJ2-2
v_call: TRBV3-1/TRBV3-2
d_call: TRBD1
cdr3_aa: CASSQIIRDRDTGELFF
cdr3_nt: TGTGCCAGCAGCCAAATAATCCGGGACAGGGACACCGGGGAGCTGTTTTTT

clone_size: -
j_call: TRBJ2-2
v_call: TRBV5-6
d_call: TRBD2
cdr3_aa: CASSSHAGLAGAYTGELFF
cdr3_nt: TGTGCCAGCAGCTCCCACGCCGGACTAGCGGGGGCTTACACCGGGGAGCTGTTTTTT

clone_size: -
j_call: TRBJ2-7
v_call: TRBV19
d_call: -
cdr3_aa: CASSIPPPSQTYSYEQYF
cdr3_nt: TGTGCCAGTAGTATCCCCCCCCCTAGCCAAACTTACTCCTACGAGCAGTACTTC

clone_size: few
j_call: TRBJ1-1
v_call: TRBV28
d_call: -
cdr3_aa: CASSSQGLAARNTEAFF
cdr3_nt: TGTGCCAGCAGTTCACAGGGATTGGCGGCCCGAAACACTGAAGCTTTCTTT

clone_size: -
j_call: TRBJ2-3
v_call: TRBV20-1
d_call: -
cdr3_aa: CSAELADTQYF
cdr3_nt: TGCAGTGCGGAACTAGCAGATACGCAGTATTTT

clone_size: -
j_call: TRBJ2-7
v_call: TRBV6-5
d_call: -
cdr3_aa: CASSYGGGELYEQYF
cdr3_nt: TGTGCCAGCAGTTATGGCGGGGGCGAACTTTACGAGCAGTACTTC

clone_size: -
j_call: TRBJ2-1
v_call: TRBV19
d_call: -
cdr3_aa: CATWTSSYNEQFF
cdr3_nt: TGTGCCACCTGGACATCCTCCTACAATGAGCAGTTCTTC

clone_size: -
j_call: TRBJ1-6
v_call: TRBV28
d_call: -
cdr3_aa: CASSPGGSPLHF
cdr3_nt: TGTGCCAGCAGTCCTGGCGGATCACCCCTCCACTTT

clone_size: -
j_call: TRBJ1-1
v_call: TRBV15
d_call: TRBD1
cdr3_aa: CATSSRTGVNTEAFF
cdr3_nt: TGTGCCACCAGCAGTCGTACAGGGGTGAACACTGAAGCTTTCTTT

clone_size: -
j_call: TRBJ2-1
v_call: TRBV10-3
d_call: TRBD2
cdr3_aa: CAISESAGGGAPYNEQFF
cdr3_nt: TGTGCCATCAGTGAGTCGGCCGGCGGGGGGGCCCCCTACAATGAGCAGTTCTTC

clone_size: -
j_call: TRBJ1-5
v_call: TRBV24-1
d_call: TRBD1
cdr3_aa: CASQGDGNQPQHF
cdr3_nt: TGTGCCAGTCAGGGGGATGGCAATCAGCCCCAGCATTTT

clone_size: -
j_call: TRBJ2-3
v_call: TRBV27
d_call: TRBD1
cdr3_aa: CASSPRDRSTDTQYF
cdr3_nt: TGTGCCAGCAGTCCTCGGGACAGAAGCACAGATACGCAGTATTTT

clone_size: -
j_call: TRBJ1-1
v_call: TRBV6-5
d_call: -
cdr3_aa: CASRNNRVAPAEAFF
cdr3_nt: TGTGCCAGCAGAAACAACAGGGTGGCTCCGGCTGAAGCTTTCTTT

clone_size: -
j_call: TRBJ2-5
v_call: TRBV2
d_call: -
cdr3_aa: CASSEAFVAVQETQYF
cdr3_nt: TGTGCCAGCAGTGAAGCCTTCGTGGCAGTCCAAGAGACCCAGTACTTC

clone_size: -
j_call: TRBJ2-7
v_call: TRBV11-2
d_call: TRBD2
cdr3_aa: CASSLESGGTRYEQYF
cdr3_nt: TGTGCCAGCAGCTTAGAGTCCGGGGGGACCCGATACGAGCAGTACTTC

clone_size: -
j_call: TRBJ2-2
v_call: TRBV7-2
d_call: -
cdr3_aa: CASSLSGRTTPNTGELFF
cdr3_nt: TGTGCCAGCAGCTTATCGGGCAGGACTACACCGAACACCGGGGAGCTGTTTTTT

clone_size: -
j_call: TRBJ1-1
v_call: TRBV7-9
d_call: -
cdr3_aa: CASSFSGSNTEAFF
cdr3_nt: TGTGCCAGCAGCTTTTCGGGTTCGAACACTGAAGCTTTCTTT

clone_size: -
j_call: TRBJ2-5
v_call: TRBV5-1
d_call: -
cdr3_aa: CASSLDGRTGETQYF
cdr3_nt: TGCGCCAGCAGCTTGGACGGACGGACTGGCGAGACCCAGTACTTC

clone_size: -
j_call: TRBJ1-2
v_call: TRBV7-9
d_call: -
cdr3_aa: CASSRDGGHYGYTF
cdr3_nt: TGTGCCAGCAGCCGGGACGGGGGACACTATGGCTACACCTTC

clone_size: -
j_call: TRBJ1-1
v_call: TRBV27
d_call: TRBD1
cdr3_aa: CASRSITPQGVTEAFF
cdr3_nt: TGTGCCAGCAGATCAATTACCCCACAGGGGGTAACTGAAGCTTTCTTT

clone_size: few
j_call: TRBJ2-6
v_call: TRBV6-5
d_call: -
cdr3_aa: CASTVSGANVLTF
cdr3_nt: TGTGCCAGCACCGTCTCTGGGGCCAACGTCCTGACTTTC

clone_size: -
j_call: TRBJ2-7
v_call: TRBV6-5
d_call: TRBD2
cdr3_aa: CASSYSASGSYEQYF
cdr3_nt: TGTGCCAGCAGTTACTCTGCTAGCGGATCCTACGAGCAGTACTTC

clone_size: -
j_call: TRBJ1-5
v_call: TRBV28
d_call: TRBD1
cdr3_aa: CASSFRGQGYQPQHF
cdr3_nt: TGTGCCAGCAGTTTCAGGGGACAGGGGTATCAGCCCCAGCATTTT

clone_size: few
j_call: TRBJ2-7
v_call: TRBV12-5
d_call: TRBD2
cdr3_aa: CASGLVGTSGAFYEQYF
cdr3_nt: TGTGCTAGTGGTTTGGTAGGGACTAGCGGGGCCTTCTACGAGCAGTACTTC

clone_size: -
j_call: TRBJ1-2
v_call: TRBV9
d_call: -
cdr3_aa: CASSVGAAGRDYERGYTF
cdr3_nt: TGTGCCAGCAGCGTAGGAGCGGCAGGGAGGGACTATGAGCGTGGCTACACCTTC

clone_size: -
j_call: TRBJ1-5
v_call: TRBV9
d_call: -
cdr3_aa: CASSAEGKGSNQPQHF
cdr3_nt: TGTGCCAGCAGCGCGGAGGGAAAGGGTAGCAATCAGCCCCAGCATTTT

clone_size: -
j_call: TRBJ2-1
v_call: TRBV5-1
d_call: -
cdr3_aa: CASSLGDNEQFF
cdr3_nt: TGCGCCAGCAGCTTGGGCGACAATGAGCAGTTCTTC

clone_size: -
j_call: TRBJ1-2
v_call: TRBV28
d_call: -
cdr3_aa: CASSPLAQGSSRTF
cdr3_nt: TGTGCCAGCAGTCCACTCGCCCAGGGTTCCTCCAGGACCTTC

clone_size: -
j_call: TRBJ1-3
v_call: TRBV4-1
d_call: -
cdr3_aa: CASSHPRVHTGNTIYF
cdr3_nt: TGCGCCAGCAGCCATCCCAGGGTACACACTGGAAACACCATATATTTT

clone_size: -
j_call: TRBJ1-3
v_call: TRBV9
d_call: -
cdr3_aa: CASSPSGSGNTIYF
cdr3_nt: TGTGCCAGCAGTCCTTCAGGGTCTGGAAACACCATATATTTT

clone_size: once
j_call: TRBJ2-7
v_call: TRBV2
d_call: -
cdr3_aa: CASRGLENYEQYF
cdr3_nt: TGTGCCAGCCGGGGTCTAGAAAATTACGAGCAGTACTTC

clone_size: -
j_call: TRBJ1-2
v_call: TRBV2
d_call: -
cdr3_aa: CASRRESFLMGYTF
cdr3_nt: TGTGCCAGCCGGCGGGAATCCTTTCTGATGGGCTACACCTTC

clone_size: -
j_call: TRBJ2-7
v_call: TRBV18
d_call: TRBD1
cdr3_aa: CASSSSALTGGLYEQYF
cdr3_nt: TGTGCCAGCTCATCGAGCGCCCTGACAGGGGGCCTCTACGAGCAGTACTTC

clone_size: -
j_call: TRBJ1-2
v_call: TRBV30
d_call: TRBD1
cdr3_aa: CAWRAKGQGGLGYTF
cdr3_nt: TGTGCCTGGAGGGCCAAGGGACAGGGAGGACTTGGCTACACCTTC

clone_size: few
j_call: TRBJ1-1
v_call: TRBV4-1
d_call: TRBD1
cdr3_aa: CASRQGASETGVSAFF
cdr3_nt: TGCGCCAGCAGGCAAGGGGCCTCCGAGACAGGGGTGTCAGCTTTCTTT

clone_size: -
j_call: TRBJ1-1
v_call: TRBV7-8
d_call: -
cdr3_aa: CASSLAREYEAFF
cdr3_nt: TGTGCCAGCAGCTTAGCTAGGGAGTATGAAGCTTTCTTT

clone_size: -
j_call: TRBJ1-1
v_call: TRBV28
d_call: -
cdr3_aa: CASSFPRGGIGEAFF
cdr3_nt: TGTGCCAGCAGTTTCCCTCGAGGAGGGATCGGTGAAGCTTTCTTT

clone_size: few
j_call: TRBJ1-1
v_call: TRBV7-2
d_call: -
cdr3_aa: CASSLAFRSSEAEGAEAFF
cdr3_nt: TGTGCCAGCAGCTTAGCGTTTAGGTCTTCAGAGGCGGAAGGGGCTGAAGCTTTCTTT

clone_size: -
j_call: TRBJ1-1
v_call: TRBV4-3
d_call: -
cdr3_aa: CASSQDLTGRAEAFF
cdr3_nt: TGCGCCAGCAGCCAAGATCTAACGGGGAGGGCTGAAGCTTTCTTT

clone_size: -
j_call: TRBJ2-2
v_call: TRBV6-1
d_call: TRBD2
cdr3_aa: CASSEAPGAGTGELFF
cdr3_nt: TGTGCCAGCAGTGAAGCGCCAGGAGCGGGGACCGGGGAGCTGTTTTTT

clone_size: few
j_call: TRBJ2-1
v_call: TRBV5-4
d_call: TRBD1
cdr3_aa: CASSQRGQGRSYNEQFF
cdr3_nt: TGTGCCAGCAGCCAAAGGGGACAGGGCCGCTCCTACAATGAGCAGTTCTTC

clone_size: once
j_call: TRBJ2-1
v_call: TRBV12-2
d_call: -
cdr3_aa: CASRRVPGLAVDFSYNEQFF
cdr3_nt: TGTGCAAGTCGCCGAGTTCCGGGACTAGCGGTTGACTTTTCCTACAATGAGCAGTTCTTC

clone_size: -
j_call: TRBJ1-1
v_call: TRBV4-3
d_call: -
cdr3_aa: CASSRDTSKGTEAFF
cdr3_nt: TGCGCCAGCAGCCGGGACACCTCAAAAGGGACTGAAGCTTTCTTT

clone_size: -
j_call: TRBJ2-3
v_call: TRBV5-1
d_call: -
cdr3_aa: CASSPGARGIGTDTQYF
cdr3_nt: TGCGCCAGCAGCCCTGGGGCGCGGGGTATAGGCACAGATACGCAGTATTTT

clone_size: -
j_call: TRBJ1-2
v_call: TRBV24-1
d_call: -
cdr3_aa: CATSDLGARGYTF
cdr3_nt: TGTGCCACCAGTGATTTGGGTGCGCGCGGCTACACCTTC

clone_size: -
j_call: TRBJ2-7
v_call: TRBV28
d_call: TRBD1
cdr3_aa: CASSQRTGWQYF
cdr3_nt: TGTGCCAGCAGTCAGAGGACAGGTTGGCAGTACTTC

clone_size: -
j_call: TRBJ1-3
v_call: TRBV10-3
d_call: -
cdr3_aa: CATRAGGGTNSGNTIYF
cdr3_nt: TGTGCCACCAGGGCCGGGGGAGGCACTAACTCTGGAAACACCATATATTTT

clone_size: -
j_call: TRBJ1-6
v_call: TRBV7-8
d_call: TRBD1
cdr3_aa: CASREGQGYNSPLHF
cdr3_nt: TGTGCCAGCAGGGAAGGACAGGGCTATAATTCACCCCTCCACTTT